The clone carrying this TCR beta chain was detected a few times. What it binds is not known. This entry is derived from a study of cytomegalovirus exposure and HLA in healthy donors. Study results and caveats: Presence/absence comparisons presumed near-even sequencing depth among donors. For most subjects, TCR beta sequences were reported to predict HLA-A and HLA-B alleles with accuracy. Previous analysis showed most TCR beta V segments were productive about 87% or about 30% of the time. Available immune exposure information was restricted to CMV serostatus only.

The study ran its PCR with 60 Vbeta and 13 Jbeta primers. The data were produced by immunoSEQ multiplex PCR, yet TCRdb's version contains in-frame clones alone and is incomplete. The sample carries tens of thousands of clones, around 69% recorded once. V dropped 10 bases and J dropped 0 bases, with 12 bases sitting between them. CDR1 and CDR2 (germline): WSHSY, SAAADI. CDR3 size: 13 residues. Sequencing used PBMCs. This chain joins TRBV10-2 and TRBJ1-1; no clear D gene. The sequence was collected from a woman in her twenties or thirties in good health and CMV-seronegative. The CDR3 protein is CATTPGLNTEAFF. CDR3 in DNA: TGCGCCACTACCCCGGGATTGAACACTGAAGCTTTCTTT.